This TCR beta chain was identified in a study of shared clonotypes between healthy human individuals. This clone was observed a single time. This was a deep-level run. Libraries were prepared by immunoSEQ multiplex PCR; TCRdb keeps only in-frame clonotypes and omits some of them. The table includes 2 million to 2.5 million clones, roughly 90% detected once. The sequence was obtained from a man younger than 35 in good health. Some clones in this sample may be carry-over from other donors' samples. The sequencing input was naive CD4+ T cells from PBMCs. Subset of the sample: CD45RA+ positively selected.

The CDR3 DNA reads TGTGCCAGTAGTCCACTAGCGGGAGGTCCCTACGAGCAGTACTTC. Translated: CASSPLAGGPYEQYF. This sequence joins TRBV19 and TRBJ2-7; TRBD2 matches 12 bases. Germline CDR1 LNHDA, CDR2 SQIVND (reference sequence). The junction had 4 bases not matched to a gene; V was cut back by 5 bases and J by 2 bases. The CDR3 totals 15 residues.